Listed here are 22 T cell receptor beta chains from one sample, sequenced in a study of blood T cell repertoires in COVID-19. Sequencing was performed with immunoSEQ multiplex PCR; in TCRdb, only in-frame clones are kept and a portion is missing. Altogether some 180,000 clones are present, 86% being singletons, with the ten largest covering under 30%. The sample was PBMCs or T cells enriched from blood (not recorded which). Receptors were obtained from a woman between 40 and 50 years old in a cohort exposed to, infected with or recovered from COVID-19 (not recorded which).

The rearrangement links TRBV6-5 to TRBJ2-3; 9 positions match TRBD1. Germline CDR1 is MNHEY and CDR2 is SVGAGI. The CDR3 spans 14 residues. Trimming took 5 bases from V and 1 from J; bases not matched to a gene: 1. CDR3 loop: CASSRTGGTDTQYF. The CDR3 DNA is TGTGCCAGCAGTCGGACAGGGGGCACAGATACGCAGTATTTT.

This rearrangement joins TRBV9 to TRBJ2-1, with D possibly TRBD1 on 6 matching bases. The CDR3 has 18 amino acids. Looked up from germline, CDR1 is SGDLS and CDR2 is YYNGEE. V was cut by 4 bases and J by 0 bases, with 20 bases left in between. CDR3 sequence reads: CASSHPLQGPSSYNEQFF. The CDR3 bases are TGTGCCAGCAGCCACCCTCTACAGGGCCCGAGCTCCTACAATGAGCAGTTCTTC.

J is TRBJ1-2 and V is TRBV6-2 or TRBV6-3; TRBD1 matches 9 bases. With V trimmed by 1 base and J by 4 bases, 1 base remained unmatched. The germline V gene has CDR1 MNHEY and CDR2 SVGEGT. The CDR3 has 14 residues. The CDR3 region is CASSYLGQGYGYTF. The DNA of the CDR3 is TGTGCCAGCAGTTACTTGGGACAGGGCTATGGCTACACCTTC.

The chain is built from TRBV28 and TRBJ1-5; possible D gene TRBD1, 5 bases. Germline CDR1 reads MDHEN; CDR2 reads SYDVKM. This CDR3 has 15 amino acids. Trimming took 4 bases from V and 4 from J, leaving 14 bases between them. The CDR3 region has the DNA TGTGCCAGCAGTTATTTCGGGACTCCTAATCAGCCCCAGCATTTT. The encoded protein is CASSYFGTPNQPQHF.

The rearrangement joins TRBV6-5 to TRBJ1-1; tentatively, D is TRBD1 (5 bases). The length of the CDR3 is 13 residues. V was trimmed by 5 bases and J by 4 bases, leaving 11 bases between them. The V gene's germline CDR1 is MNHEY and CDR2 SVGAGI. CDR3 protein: CASSTRRGTEAFF. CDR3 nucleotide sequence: TGTGCCAGCAGTACCCGAAGGGGCACTGAAGCTTTCTTT.

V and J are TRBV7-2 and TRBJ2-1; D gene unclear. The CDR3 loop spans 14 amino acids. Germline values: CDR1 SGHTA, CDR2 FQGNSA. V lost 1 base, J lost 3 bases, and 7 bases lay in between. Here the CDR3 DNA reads TGTGCCAGCAGCTTAGGACGGGTCTACAATGAGCAGTTCTTC. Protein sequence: CASSLGRVYNEQFF.

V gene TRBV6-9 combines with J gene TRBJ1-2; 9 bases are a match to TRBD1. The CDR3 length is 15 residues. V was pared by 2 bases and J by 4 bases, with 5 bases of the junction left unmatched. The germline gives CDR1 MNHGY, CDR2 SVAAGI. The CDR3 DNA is TGTGCCAGCAGTTATAGGGGACAGGGCAGCTATGGCTACACCTTC. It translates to CASSYRGQGSYGYTF.

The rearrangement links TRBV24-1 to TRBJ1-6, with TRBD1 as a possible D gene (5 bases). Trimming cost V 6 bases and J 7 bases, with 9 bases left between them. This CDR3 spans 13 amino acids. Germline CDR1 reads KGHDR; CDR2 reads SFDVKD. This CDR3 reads CATSKGRNSPLHF. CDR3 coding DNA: TGTGCCACCAGTAAGGGGAGGAATTCACCCCTCCACTTT.

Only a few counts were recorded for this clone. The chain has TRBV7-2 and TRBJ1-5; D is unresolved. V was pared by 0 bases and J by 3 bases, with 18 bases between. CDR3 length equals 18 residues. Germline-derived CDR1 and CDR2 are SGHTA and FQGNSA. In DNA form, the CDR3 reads TGTGCCAGCAGCTTAGCGCCTATGGGCCCCCCGGACAATCAGCCCCAGCATTTT. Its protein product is CASSLAPMGPPDNQPQHF.

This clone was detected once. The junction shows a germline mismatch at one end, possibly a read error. This CDR3 reads CAWSPGQGTTF. The DNA for the CDR3 is TGTGCCTGGAGTCCGGGACAGGGGACAACTTTC. The chain combines TRBV30 with TRBJ2-7, with 10 nucleotides matching TRBD1. The CDR3 totals 11 residues. Germline loops: CDR1 GTSNPN, CDR2 SVGIG (reference sequence).

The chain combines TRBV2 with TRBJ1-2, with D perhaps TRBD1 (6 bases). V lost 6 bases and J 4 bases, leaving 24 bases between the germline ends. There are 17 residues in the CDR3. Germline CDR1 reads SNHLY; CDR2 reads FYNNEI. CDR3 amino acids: CASSGRGGVGPIYGYTF. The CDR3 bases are TGTGCCAGCAGCGGAAGGGGGGGTGTAGGACCAATCTATGGCTACACCTTC.

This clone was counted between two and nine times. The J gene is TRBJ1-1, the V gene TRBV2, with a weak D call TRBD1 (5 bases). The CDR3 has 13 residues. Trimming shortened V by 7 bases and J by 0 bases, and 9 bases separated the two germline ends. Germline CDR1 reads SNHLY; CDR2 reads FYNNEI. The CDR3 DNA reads TGTGCCAGCAACCTACAGGTGAACACTGAAGCTTTCTTT. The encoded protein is CASNLQVNTEAFF.

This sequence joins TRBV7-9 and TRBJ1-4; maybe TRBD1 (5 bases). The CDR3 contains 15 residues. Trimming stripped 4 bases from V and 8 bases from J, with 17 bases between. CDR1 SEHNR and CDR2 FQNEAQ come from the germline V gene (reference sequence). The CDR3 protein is CASSSNRRRDEKLFF. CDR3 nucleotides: TGTGCCAGCAGCTCGAACAGGCGGAGGGACGAAAAACTGTTTTTT.

The CDR3 is CASSPGLAGQETQYF. The CDR3 nucleotides are TGCGCCAGCAGCCCGGGACTAGCGGGACAAGAGACCCAGTACTTC. The chain combines TRBV4-1 with TRBJ2-5; TRBD2 matches 13 bases. Germline assignment: CDR1 MGHRA and CDR2 YSYEKL. V was pared by 4 bases and J by 2 bases, with 1 base of the junction left unmatched. The CDR3 covers 15 residues.

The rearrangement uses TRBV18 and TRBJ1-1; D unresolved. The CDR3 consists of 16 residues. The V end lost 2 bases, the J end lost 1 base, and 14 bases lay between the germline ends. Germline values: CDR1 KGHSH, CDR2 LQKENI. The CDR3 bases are TGTGCCAGCTCACCATCGAGGTCGGGTACGAACACTGAAGCTTTCTTT. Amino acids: CASSPSRSGTNTEAFF.

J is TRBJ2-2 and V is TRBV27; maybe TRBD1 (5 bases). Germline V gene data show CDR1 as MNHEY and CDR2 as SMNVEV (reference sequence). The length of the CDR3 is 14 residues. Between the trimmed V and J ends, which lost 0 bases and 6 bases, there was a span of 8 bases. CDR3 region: CASSLSAGPGELFF. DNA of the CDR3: TGTGCCAGCAGTTTATCGGCAGGGCCCGGGGAGCTGTTTTTT.

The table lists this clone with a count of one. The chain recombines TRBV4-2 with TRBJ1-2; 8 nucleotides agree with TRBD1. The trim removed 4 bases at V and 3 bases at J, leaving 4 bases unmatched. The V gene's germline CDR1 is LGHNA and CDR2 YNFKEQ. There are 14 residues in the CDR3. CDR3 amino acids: CASSPATGDYGYTF. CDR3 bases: TGTGCCAGCAGCCCCGCGACAGGGGACTATGGCTACACCTTC.

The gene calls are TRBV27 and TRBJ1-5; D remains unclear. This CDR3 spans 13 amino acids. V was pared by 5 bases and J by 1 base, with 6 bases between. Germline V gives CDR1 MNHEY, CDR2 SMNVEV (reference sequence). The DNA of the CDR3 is TGTGCCAGCAGTGCCTACAGCAATCAGCCCCAGCATTTT. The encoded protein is CASSAYSNQPQHF.

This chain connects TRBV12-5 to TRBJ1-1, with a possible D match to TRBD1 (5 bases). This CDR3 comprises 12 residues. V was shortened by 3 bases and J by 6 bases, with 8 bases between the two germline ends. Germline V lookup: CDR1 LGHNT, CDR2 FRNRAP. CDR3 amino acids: CASGFGAAEAFF. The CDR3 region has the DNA TGTGCTAGTGGTTTTGGGGCAGCTGAAGCTTTCTTT.

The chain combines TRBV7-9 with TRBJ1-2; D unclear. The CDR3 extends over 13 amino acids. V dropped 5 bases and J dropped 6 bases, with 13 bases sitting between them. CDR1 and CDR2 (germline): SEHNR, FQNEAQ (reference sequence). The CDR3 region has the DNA TGTGCCAGCAGCCCCCCTCTTAGTCATGGCTACACCTTC. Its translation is CASSPPLSHGYTF. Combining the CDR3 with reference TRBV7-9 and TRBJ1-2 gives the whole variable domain DTGVSQNPRHKITKRGQNVTFRCDPISEHNRLYWYRQTLGQGPEFLTYFQNEAQLEKSRLLSDRFSAERPKGSFSTLEIQRTEQGDSAMYLCASSPPLSHGYTFGSGTRLTVV.

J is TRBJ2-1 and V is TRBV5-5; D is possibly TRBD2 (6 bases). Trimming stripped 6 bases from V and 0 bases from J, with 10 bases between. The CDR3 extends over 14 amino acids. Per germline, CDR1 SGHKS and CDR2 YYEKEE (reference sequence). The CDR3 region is CASIASVSYNEQFF. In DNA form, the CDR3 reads TGTGCCAGCATCGCTAGCGTCTCCTACAATGAGCAGTTCTTC.

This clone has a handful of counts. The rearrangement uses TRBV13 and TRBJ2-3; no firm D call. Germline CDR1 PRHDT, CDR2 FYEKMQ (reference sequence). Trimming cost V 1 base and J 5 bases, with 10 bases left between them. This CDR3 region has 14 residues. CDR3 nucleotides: TGTGCCAGCAGCTTAGTAACCGCCGGAGATACGCAGTATTTT. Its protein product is CASSLVTAGDTQYF. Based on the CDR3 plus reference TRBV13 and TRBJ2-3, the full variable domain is AAGVIQSPRHLIKEKRETATLKCYPIPRHDTVYWYQQGPGQDPQFLISFYEKMQSDKGSIPDRFSAQQFSDYHSELNMSSLELGDSALYFCASSLVTAGDTQYFGPGTRLTVL.